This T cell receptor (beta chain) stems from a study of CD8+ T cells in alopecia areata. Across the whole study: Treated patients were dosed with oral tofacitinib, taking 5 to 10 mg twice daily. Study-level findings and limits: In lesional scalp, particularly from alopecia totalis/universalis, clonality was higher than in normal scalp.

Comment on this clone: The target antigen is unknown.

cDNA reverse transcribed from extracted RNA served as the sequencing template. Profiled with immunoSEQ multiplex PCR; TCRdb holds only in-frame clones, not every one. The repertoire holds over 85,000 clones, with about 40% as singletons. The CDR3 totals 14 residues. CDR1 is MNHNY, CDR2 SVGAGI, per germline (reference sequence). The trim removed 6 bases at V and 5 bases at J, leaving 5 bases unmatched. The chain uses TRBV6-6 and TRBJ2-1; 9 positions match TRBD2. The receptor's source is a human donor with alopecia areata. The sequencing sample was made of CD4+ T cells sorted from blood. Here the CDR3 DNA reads TGTGCCAGCAGAAGACTAGCGGCAAACAATGAGCAGTTCTTC. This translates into CASRRLAANNEQFF.